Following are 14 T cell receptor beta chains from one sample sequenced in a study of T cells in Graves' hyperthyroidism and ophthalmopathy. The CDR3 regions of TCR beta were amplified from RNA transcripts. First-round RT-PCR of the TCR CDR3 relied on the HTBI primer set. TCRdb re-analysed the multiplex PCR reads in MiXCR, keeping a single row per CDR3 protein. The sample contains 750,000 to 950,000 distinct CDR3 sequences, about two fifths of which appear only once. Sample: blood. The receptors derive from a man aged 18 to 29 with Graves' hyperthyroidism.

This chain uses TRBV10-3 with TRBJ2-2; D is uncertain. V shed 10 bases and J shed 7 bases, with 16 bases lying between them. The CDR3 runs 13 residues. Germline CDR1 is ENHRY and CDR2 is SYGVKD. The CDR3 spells CASMISGVGELFF. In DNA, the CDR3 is TGTGCCAGCATGATAAGTGGGGTCGGGGAGCTGTTTTTT.

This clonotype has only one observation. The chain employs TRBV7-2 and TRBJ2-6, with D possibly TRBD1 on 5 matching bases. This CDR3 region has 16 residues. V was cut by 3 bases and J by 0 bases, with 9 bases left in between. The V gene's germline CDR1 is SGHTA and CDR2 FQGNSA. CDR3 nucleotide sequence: TGTGCCAGCAGCTTCCACAGGCCCTCTGGGGCCAACGTCCTGACTTTC. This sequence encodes CASSFHRPSGANVLTF. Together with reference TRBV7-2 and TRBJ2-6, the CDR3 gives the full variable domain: GAGVSQSPSNKVTEKGKDVELRCDPISGHTALYWYRQSLGQGLEFLIYFQGNSAPDKSGLPSDRFSAERTGGSVSTLTIQRTQQEDSAVYLCASSFHRPSGANVLTFGAGSRLTVL.

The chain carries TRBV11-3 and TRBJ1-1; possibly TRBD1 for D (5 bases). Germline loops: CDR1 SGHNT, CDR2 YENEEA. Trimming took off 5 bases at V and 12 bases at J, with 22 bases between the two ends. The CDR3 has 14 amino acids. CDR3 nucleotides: TGTGCCAGCAGCCCACAGGAAGGCAGAAACGAAACTTTCTTT. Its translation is CASSPQEGRNETFF.

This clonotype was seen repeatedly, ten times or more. CDR3 DNA: TGTGCCAGCAGTTCCAGGGCGAGGAATCAGCCCCAGCATTTT. It codes for CASSSRARNQPQHF. The gene calls are TRBV6-6 and TRBJ1-5, with a possible D match to TRBD1 (5 bases). V was trimmed by 4 bases and J by 4 bases, leaving 11 bases between them. The CDR3 is made up of 14 amino acids. In germline, CDR1 is MNHNY, CDR2 SVGAGI (reference sequence).

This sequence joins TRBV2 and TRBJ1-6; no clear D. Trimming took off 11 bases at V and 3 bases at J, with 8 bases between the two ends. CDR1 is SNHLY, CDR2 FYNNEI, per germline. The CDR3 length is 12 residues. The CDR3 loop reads CAPGLYNSPLHF. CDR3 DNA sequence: TGTGCCCCCGGACTCTATAATTCACCCCTCCACTTT.

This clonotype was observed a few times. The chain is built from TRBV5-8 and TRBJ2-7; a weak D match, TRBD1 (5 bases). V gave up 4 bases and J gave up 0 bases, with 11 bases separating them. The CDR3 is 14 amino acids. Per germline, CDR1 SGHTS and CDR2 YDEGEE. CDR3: CASSQPTDSYEQYF. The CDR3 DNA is TGTGCCAGCAGCCAACCGACAGACTCCTACGAGCAGTACTTC.

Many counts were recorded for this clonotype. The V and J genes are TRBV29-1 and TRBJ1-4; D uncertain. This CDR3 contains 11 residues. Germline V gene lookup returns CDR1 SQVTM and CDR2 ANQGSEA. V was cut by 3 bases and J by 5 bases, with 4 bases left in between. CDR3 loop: CSVEENEKLFF. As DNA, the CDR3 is TGCAGCGTTGAGGAAAATGAAAAACTGTTTTTT.

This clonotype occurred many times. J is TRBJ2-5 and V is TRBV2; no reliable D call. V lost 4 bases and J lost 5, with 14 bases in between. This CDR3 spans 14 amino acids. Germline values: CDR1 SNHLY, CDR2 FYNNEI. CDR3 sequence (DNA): TGTGCCAGCAGTGTGGTGGAAAGGCACGAGACCCAGTACTTC. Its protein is CASSVVERHETQYF.

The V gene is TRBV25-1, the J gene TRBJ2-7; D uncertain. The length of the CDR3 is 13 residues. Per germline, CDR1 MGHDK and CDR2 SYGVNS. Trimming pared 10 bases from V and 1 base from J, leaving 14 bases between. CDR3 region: CAIHPDASYEQYF. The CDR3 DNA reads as TGTGCCATCCATCCGGACGCATCCTACGAGCAGTACTTC.

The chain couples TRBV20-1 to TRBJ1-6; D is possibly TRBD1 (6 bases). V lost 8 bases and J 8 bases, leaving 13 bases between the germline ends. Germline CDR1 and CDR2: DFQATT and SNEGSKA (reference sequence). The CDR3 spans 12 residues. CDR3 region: CSYLAGDSPLHF. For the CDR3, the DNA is TGCAGTTACTTGGCAGGGGATTCACCCCTCCACTTT.

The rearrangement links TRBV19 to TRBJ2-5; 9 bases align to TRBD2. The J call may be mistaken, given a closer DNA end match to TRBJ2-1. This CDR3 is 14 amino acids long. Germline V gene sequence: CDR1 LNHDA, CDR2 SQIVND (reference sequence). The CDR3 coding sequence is TGTGCCAGTAGTATAGTCGGTAGCGGGAGAGAGCAGTTCTTC. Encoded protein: CASSIVGSGREQFF.

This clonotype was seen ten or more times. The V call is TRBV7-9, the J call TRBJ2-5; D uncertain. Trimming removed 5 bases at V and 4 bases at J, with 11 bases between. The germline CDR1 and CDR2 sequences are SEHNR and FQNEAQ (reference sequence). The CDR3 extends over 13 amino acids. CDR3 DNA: TGTGCCAGCAGCCAAGATAAAGGAGAGACCCAGTACTTC. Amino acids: CASSQDKGETQYF.

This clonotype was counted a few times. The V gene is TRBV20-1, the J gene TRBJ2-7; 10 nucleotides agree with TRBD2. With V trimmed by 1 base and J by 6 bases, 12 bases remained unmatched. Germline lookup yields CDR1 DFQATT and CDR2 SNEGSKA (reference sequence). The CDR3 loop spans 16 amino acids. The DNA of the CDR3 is TGCAGTGCTAGAGCCACCCTAGCGGGAGAGGCTGGCGAGCAGTACTTC. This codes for CSARATLAGEAGEQYF.

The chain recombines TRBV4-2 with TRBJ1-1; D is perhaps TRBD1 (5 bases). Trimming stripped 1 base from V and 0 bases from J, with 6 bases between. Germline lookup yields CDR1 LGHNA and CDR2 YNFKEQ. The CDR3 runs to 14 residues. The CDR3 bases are TGTGCCAGCAGCCAAGCGGGGGTGAACACTGAAGCTTTCTTT. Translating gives CASSQAGVNTEAFF.